This entry lists 15 T cell receptor beta chains sequenced from one sample in a study of T cell changes during pregnancy in multiple sclerosis. The protocol was immunoSEQ multiplex PCR, while the TCRdb copy is restricted to in-frame clones and leaves out a portion. This sample carries roughly 40,000 clones, 85% to 90% of them seen once, and the ten largest clones take 0.45% to 0.6%. This material consisted of CD4+ T cells from peripheral blood mononuclear cells, taken in the first trimester of pregnancy. All receptors come from a female donor with multiple sclerosis, enrolled in a pregnancy study.

The chain combines TRBV5-1 with TRBJ2-3; 11 nucleotides align to TRBD2. Germline V gene data show CDR1 as SGHRS and CDR2 as YFSETQ. The CDR3 runs 15 residues. After removal of 1 base from V and 3 bases from J, the junction contained 1 base not matched to a gene. The DNA of the CDR3 is TGCGCCAGCAGCTTGACTAGCGGGAGTACAGATACGCAGTATTTT. Its translation is CASSLTSGSTDTQYF.

V gene TRBV28 combines with J gene TRBJ1-1; 10 positions match TRBD1. The germline V gene has CDR1 MDHEN and CDR2 SYDVKM. CDR3 length equals 12 residues. After removal of 1 base from V and 11 bases from J, the junction contained 1 base not matched to a gene. The CDR3 DNA reads as TGTGCCAGCAGTTTATTGGGACAGGGGGCTTTCTTT. This sequence encodes CASSLLGQGAFF.

The rearrangement links TRBV6-1 to TRBJ2-2; a weak D match, TRBD1 (6 bases). The length of the CDR3 is 15 residues. The germline V gene has CDR1 MNHNS and CDR2 SASEGT. V was shortened by 5 bases and J by 5 bases, with 15 bases between the two germline ends. In DNA form, the CDR3 reads TGTGCCAGCAGTAAACAGGGTCGCGAAACCGGGGAGCTGTTTTTT. Translation: CASSKQGRETGELFF.

The gene calls are TRBV5-6 and TRBJ1-1; D gene ambiguous. Trimming removed 0 bases at V and 0 bases at J, with 12 bases between. The CDR3 totals 16 residues. CDR1 and CDR2 (germline): SGHDT, YYEEEE. The CDR3 region has the DNA TGTGCCAGCAGCTTGGGATCTGTGAGGATGAACACTGAAGCTTTCTTT. Protein: CASSLGSVRMNTEAFF.

This chain links TRBV29-1 with TRBJ2-7; a possible D gene is TRBD2 (5 bases). Germline assignment: CDR1 SQVTM and CDR2 ANQGSEA. CDR3 size: 11 residues. Trimming shortened V by 7 bases and J by 5 bases, and 12 bases separated the two germline ends. The CDR3 nucleotides are TGCAGCGGCCGTAGCGTCAACGAGCAGTACTTC. Translated: CSGRSVNEQYF.

This clone is a singleton in its sample. CDR3 bases: TGTGCCAGCGGGACTACCTTGGCAGATACGCAGTATTTT. It specifies CASGTTLADTQYF. V and J are TRBV6-1 and TRBJ2-3; TRBD2 aligns across 7 bases. Unmatched junction bases numbered 6, after V lost 8 bases and J lost 4 bases. CDR1 MNHNS and CDR2 SASEGT come from the germline V gene. The CDR3 has 13 amino acids.

The CDR3 loop is CASSRDRNTEAFF. CDR3 sequence (DNA): TGTGCCAGCTCCAGGGACAGGAACACTGAAGCTTTCTTT. This chain connects TRBV27 to TRBJ1-1; 7 bases align to TRBD1. Germline V gene sequence: CDR1 MNHEY, CDR2 SMNVEV (reference sequence). The V segment lost 8 bases and the J segment 1 base; nucleotides outside the gene matches: 4. The CDR3 length is 13 residues.

The chain combines TRBV4-1 with TRBJ1-3, with D hard to call. V was shortened by 1 base and J by 2 bases, with 6 bases between the two germline ends. Germline assignment: CDR1 MGHRA and CDR2 YSYEKL. This CDR3 has 14 amino acids. CDR3 in amino acids: CASSQGPAGNTIYF. Here the CDR3 DNA reads TGCGCCAGCAGCCAAGGGCCAGCTGGAAACACCATATATTTT.

The V and J genes are TRBV20-1 and TRBJ1-1; no firm D call. Trimming took off 6 bases at V and 5 bases at J, with 10 bases between the two ends. The CDR3 has 11 amino acids. The germline CDR1 and CDR2 sequences are DFQATT and SNEGSKA (reference sequence). The CDR3 DNA follows: TGCAGTGCGGACCGGAGGACTGAAGCTTTCTTT. It specifies CSADRRTEAFF.

The gene calls are TRBV11-2 and TRBJ2-5, with 11 bases matching TRBD1. The germline gives CDR1 SGHAT, CDR2 FQNNGV. V lost 4 bases to trimming and J lost 5 bases; unmatched junction nucleotides: 0. CDR3 length: 13 amino acids. This CDR3 reads CASSWDRGETQYF. CDR3 sequence (DNA): TGTGCCAGCAGCTGGGACAGGGGGGAGACCCAGTACTTC.

The rearrangement links TRBV28 to TRBJ2-5, with 8 bases that match TRBD1. The trim removed 5 bases at V and 2 bases at J, leaving 7 bases unmatched. From germline, CDR1 is MDHEN and CDR2 SYDVKM. The CDR3 extends over 15 amino acids. The CDR3 DNA is TGTGCCAGCAGTATCGGACAGGGATTACAAGAGACCCAGTACTTC. Translation gives CASSIGQGLQETQYF.

The CDR3 bases are TGTGCCAGCAGCCTAAATGGTACAACGGGGGATCGGGAGCAGTTCTTC. Its translation: CASSLNGTTGDREQFF. The chain has TRBV7-6 and TRBJ2-1, with D possibly TRBD2 on 6 matching bases. Germline V gene sequence: CDR1 SGHVS, CDR2 FNYEAQ. V dropped 5 bases and J dropped 10 bases, with 24 bases sitting between them. The CDR3 has 16 amino acids.

This chain joins TRBV2 and TRBJ1-1; D might be TRBD1 (6 bases). Trimming cost V 6 bases and J 6 bases, with 14 bases left between them. The CDR3 contains 13 residues. Germline V lookup: CDR1 SNHLY, CDR2 FYNNEI. The CDR3 bases are TGTGCCAGCAGCGTTGACAGGTTTTCTGAAGCTTTCTTT. Its protein product is CASSVDRFSEAFF. The whole variable domain, remainder taken from reference TRBV2 and TRBJ1-1, is EPEVTQTPSHQVTQMGQEVILRCVPISNHLYFYWYRQILGQKVEFLVSFYNNEISEKSEIFDDQFSVERPDGSNFTLKIRSTKLEDSAMYFCASSVDRFSEAFFGQGTRLTVV.

This clone has just one count. V gene TRBV2 combines with J gene TRBJ1-4; no clear D gene. This CDR3 contains 14 residues. Germline CDR1 is SNHLY and CDR2 is FYNNEI. Trimming cost V 3 bases and J 7 bases, with 12 bases left between them. CDR3 region: CASSDRGRSEKLFF. In DNA form, the CDR3 reads TGTGCCAGCAGTGACCGGGGTCGCAGTGAAAAACTGTTTTTT.

The chain links TRBV19 to TRBJ2-5; 8 bases agree with TRBD2. Germline CDR1 LNHDA, CDR2 SQIVND (reference sequence). The CDR3 is 16 residues long. V gave up 6 bases and J gave up 7 bases; unmatched junction bases: 16. DNA of the CDR3: TGTGCCAGTAGCCCGGGACTAGGGTACCCGACAGGGACCCAGTACTTC. The encoded protein is CASSPGLGYPTGTQYF.